A selection of T cell receptor beta chains follows, all from one sample in a study of T cells in tuberculosis. Produced via immunoSEQ multiplex PCR; TCRdb's table is partial and in-frame only. Here the sample spans 40,000 to 50,000 clones, approximately 95% being singletons. The sequenced sample was PBMCs. The receptors stem from a donor between 10 and 35 years old with latent tuberculosis or without tuberculosis infection. Both conserved end residues are part of each CDR3. D genes are given only for firm matches. Size tells how often a clone was seen (once, few, many) or the class of an expanded clone, and some rows leave it out.

>.|TRBJ2-3|TRBV5-1|TRBD2
CASSSSRGLADTQYF
TGCGCCAGCAGCTCCTCGCGGGGGTTAGCAGATACGCAGTATTTT
>.|TRBJ2-7|TRBV27|.
CASSFAGLLYEQYF
TGTGCCAGCAGCTTTGCGGGCCTCCTCTACGAGCAGTACTTC
>.|TRBJ2-7|TRBV5-6|TRBD1
CASSWGQVTYEQYF
TGTGCCAGCAGCTGGGGACAGGTAACCTACGAGCAGTACTTC
>.|TRBJ1-2|TRBV29-1|.
CSVVVLVYGYTF
TGCAGCGTTGTGGTCCTAGTCTATGGCTACACCTTC
>.|TRBJ2-3|TRBV7-9|TRBD1
CASSSLGDRSTDTQYF
TGTGCCAGCAGCTCCCTCGGGGACAGAAGCACAGATACGCAGTATTTT
>.|TRBJ1-3|TRBV30|.
CASQASSGNTIYF
TGTGCCAGCCAAGCTAGCTCTGGAAACACCATATATTTT
>.|TRBJ1-1|TRBV18|TRBD1
CASSTGAPSEAFF
TGTGCCAGCTCTACAGGGGCCCCCAGTGAAGCTTTCTTT
>once|TRBJ1-4|TRBV6-1|.
CASTTYSGPNEKLFF
TGTGCCAGCACTACCTATAGCGGTCCTAATGAAAAACTGTTTTTT
>.|TRBJ2-1|TRBV11-2|.
CASSLRGDSSYNEQFF
TGTGCCAGCAGCTTACGCGGGGATAGCTCCTACAATGAGCAGTTCTTC
>.|TRBJ2-3|TRBV27|.
CASSTLASPGHERDTQYF
TGTGCCAGCAGTACCCTAGCTAGCCCGGGACACGAGAGGGATACGCAGTATTTT
>.|TRBJ1-1|TRBV27|.
CASRDSLNTEAFF
TGTGCCAGCAGGGACAGTTTGAACACTGAAGCTTTCTTT
>.|TRBJ2-1|TRBV9|TRBD2
CASSAYVSGGTILYNEQFF
TGTGCCAGCAGCGCTTATGTTAGCGGGGGGACAATCCTTTACAATGAGCAGTTCTTC
>.|TRBJ2-1|TRBV25-1|.
CASNRKSTYNEQFF
TGTGCCAGCAACAGGAAGTCGACCTACAATGAGCAGTTCTTC
>once|TRBJ1-5|TRBV15|.
CATSRSGLSNQPQHF
TGTGCCACCAGCAGATCAGGGTTGAGCAATCAGCCCCAGCATTTT
>.|TRBJ1-1|TRBV6-6|.
CASSYSKERGKAFF
TGTGCCAGCAGTTACTCGAAAGAGAGAGGGAAAGCTTTCTTT
>.|TRBJ2-7|TRBV27|.
CASSLHPSSYEQYF
TGTGCCAGCAGTTTACACCCGAGCTCCTACGAGCAGTACTTC
>.|TRBJ1-2|TRBV6-1|TRBD1
CASSEIGQGNYGYTF
TGTGCCAGCAGTGAAATAGGACAGGGTAACTATGGCTACACCTTC
>.|TRBJ1-5|TRBV7-9|TRBD1
CASSLDGRGLRQPQHF
TGTGCCAGCAGCTTAGACGGCAGGGGGCTCAGACAGCCCCAGCATTTT
>.|TRBJ1-1|TRBV19|TRBD1
CASSMAGGYEAFF
TGTGCCAGTAGTATGGCAGGGGGGTATGAAGCTTTCTTT
>.|TRBJ1-1|TRBV19|.
CASTPGQLYTEAFF
TGTGCCAGTACCCCCGGACAGCTATACACTGAAGCTTTCTTT
>.|TRBJ1-6|TRBV5-1|.
CASSSGGKGYSSPLHF
TGCGCCAGCAGTTCCGGCGGGAAGGGCTATAGTTCACCCCTCCACTTT
>.|TRBJ1-1|TRBV5-1|.
CASSLEWGSITEAFF
TGCGCCAGCAGCTTGGAGTGGGGCTCGATCACTGAAGCTTTCTTT
>.|TRBJ2-7|TRBV4-1|TRBD2
CASSPRLAAYEQYF
TGCGCCAGCAGCCCCCGACTAGCGGCCTACGAGCAGTACTTC
>.|TRBJ2-3|TRBV25-1|TRBD2
CASSQSPGTSRNTDTQYF
TGTGCCAGCAGTCAAAGTCCAGGGACTAGTCGGAACACAGATACGCAGTATTTT
>.|TRBJ1-3|TRBV10-3|TRBD1
CAIRTGAGNTIYF
TGTGCCATCAGGACAGGGGCTGGAAACACCATATATTTT
>.|TRBJ1-2|TRBV5-5|.
CASRPMNGAFGYGYTF
TGTGCCAGCAGGCCCATGAATGGGGCTTTCGGGTATGGCTACACCTTC
>.|TRBJ1-3|TRBV9|.
CASSPSGAVGNTIYF
TGTGCCAGCAGCCCCAGCGGGGCAGTCGGAAACACCATATATTTT
>.|TRBJ1-2|TRBV27|TRBD1
CASRDGTGVGYTF
TGTGCCAGCAGAGACGGGACAGGGGTCGGCTACACCTTC
>.|TRBJ2-5|TRBV27|.
CASSQKTGGAIWETQYF
TGTGCCAGCAGTCAGAAAACAGGGGGGGCGATATGGGAGACCCAGTACTTC
>once|TRBJ2-1|TRBV29-1|TRBD2
CSVPSRSSGGTNWNEQFF
TGCAGCGTCCCCAGCAGGTCTAGCGGGGGGACTAATTGGAATGAGCAGTTCTTC
>.|TRBJ2-2|TRBV6-5|.
CASSFPYSGELFF
TGTGCCAGCAGTTTCCCCTACAGCGGGGAGCTGTTTTTT
>.|TRBJ2-6|TRBV6-1|TRBD1
CASSEVVGQGSGANVLTF
TGTGCCAGCAGTGAAGTCGTAGGACAGGGGAGTGGGGCCAACGTCCTGACTTTC
>.|TRBJ2-7|TRBV5-6|.
CASSLGGAPQYF
TGTGCCAGCAGCTTGGGCGGCGCCCCTCAGTACTTC
>.|TRBJ2-1|TRBV11-3|.
CASSTGGVREQFF
TGTGCCAGCAGCACCGGGGGAGTTCGTGAGCAGTTCTTC
>.|TRBJ1-6|TRBV18|.
CASSRLPQGPNSPLHF
TGTGCCAGCTCACGACTCCCCCAGGGGCCTAATTCACCCCTCCACTTT
>.|TRBJ1-3|TRBV14|TRBD1
CASSQTGQGNTIYF
TGTGCCAGCAGCCAAACGGGACAGGGAAACACCATATATTTT
>.|TRBJ2-1|TRBV2|TRBD1
CASRAGTGGNEQFF
TGTGCCAGCAGGGCCGGGACAGGGGGCAATGAGCAGTTCTTC
>.|TRBJ2-1|TRBV4-1|.
CASSQEGGGLLLEEQFF
TGCGCCAGCAGCCAAGAAGGGGGGGGACTCCTCTTAGAAGAGCAGTTCTTC
>.|TRBJ2-7|TRBV5-6|TRBD1
CASSYLGTGDHEQYF
TGTGCCAGCAGCTACCTCGGGACAGGGGACCACGAGCAGTACTTC
>.|TRBJ2-2|TRBV6-1|TRBD1
CASQRQGDTGELFF
TGTGCCAGCCAGAGACAGGGGGACACCGGGGAGCTGTTTTTT
>.|TRBJ2-2|TRBV12-5|.
CASGLVSGSLNTGELFF
TGTGCTAGTGGTTTGGTATCCGGGTCACTAAACACCGGGGAGCTGTTTTTT
>.|TRBJ2-3|TRBV5-1|.
CASSIRTSTDTQYF
TGCGCCAGCAGCATTCGGACTAGCACAGATACGCAGTATTTT
>.|TRBJ1-4|TRBV2|.
CASKSLGGSTNEKLFF
TGTGCCAGCAAATCCCTCGGAGGGTCGACTAATGAAAAACTGTTTTTT
>.|TRBJ1-2|TRBV30|.
CAWGTGRGFGYTF
TGTGCCTGGGGAACAGGGAGGGGGTTCGGCTACACCTTC
>.|TRBJ1-2|TRBV7-2|.
CASSLGGPKYNYGYTF
TGTGCCAGCAGCTTAGGTGGGCCGAAATATAACTATGGCTACACCTTC
>.|TRBJ1-1|TRBV19|.
CASSIEGSQGVWTEAFF
TGTGCCAGTAGTATAGAGGGATCACAGGGTGTGTGGACTGAAGCTTTCTTT
>.|TRBJ2-7|TRBV6-5|.
CASSYSTEAPSHEQYF
TGTGCCAGCAGTTACTCGACAGAAGCGCCGAGCCACGAGCAGTACTTC
>.|TRBJ1-2|TRBV6-5|TRBD1
CASSLGQGHGYTF
TGTGCCAGCAGCCTAGGACAGGGTCATGGCTACACCTTC
>.|TRBJ2-5|TRBV15|TRBD2
CATSLRAGGQETQYF
TGTGCCACCAGCCTACGAGCGGGGGGGCAGGAGACCCAGTACTTC
>.|TRBJ1-3|TRBV9|.
CASSAHSISGNTIYF
TGTGCCAGCAGCGCCCACAGCATTTCTGGAAACACCATATATTTT
>.|TRBJ1-2|TRBV30|TRBD1
CAWSVNTGRQGRANYGYTF
TGTGCCTGGAGTGTTAATACTGGGCGACAGGGAAGAGCTAACTATGGCTACACCTTC
>.|TRBJ2-7|TRBV18|TRBD1
CASSPTIGQVGAYEQYF
TGTGCCAGCTCCCCCACAATAGGACAGGTGGGGGCCTACGAGCAGTACTTC
>.|TRBJ2-1|TRBV11-2|TRBD2
CASSLMGEGLAPYNEQFF
TGTGCCAGCAGCTTAATGGGTGAGGGACTAGCCCCATACAATGAGCAGTTCTTC
>.|TRBJ1-5|TRBV7-3|.
CASSSGGQPQHF
TGTGCCAGCAGCTCGGGCGGGCAGCCCCAGCATTTT
>.|TRBJ1-1|TRBV5-6|TRBD1
CASSLDRGRFWTEAFF
TGTGCCAGCAGCTTAGACAGGGGGCGGTTTTGGACTGAAGCTTTCTTT